This TCR beta chain was retrieved from a study of patients and donors after allogeneic stem cell transplantation. TCRdb analysed the RT-PCR reads with MiXCR anew, one entry per CDR3 protein. The profile shows about a million distinct CDR3 sequences, about a sixth of them singletons. The V and J ends lost 10 bases and 0 bases respectively, with 10 bases between them. The CDR3 is made up of 12 amino acids. Germline V lookup: CDR1 MNHEY, CDR2 SVGEGT. The source is a human donor who was either an allogeneic HSCT recipient or a stem cell or donor lymphocyte infusion donor (not recorded which). It is not recorded whose cells these are; they may come from a transplant donor. The sample comprised blood, either unsorted or a sorted T cell fraction (not recorded which). The chain uses TRBV6-2 or TRBV6-3 and TRBJ2-7; no reliable D call. The CDR3 sequence is CAIGRSSYEQYF. The CDR3 nucleotides read TGTGCCATCGGACGGAGCTCCTACGAGCAGTACTTC.